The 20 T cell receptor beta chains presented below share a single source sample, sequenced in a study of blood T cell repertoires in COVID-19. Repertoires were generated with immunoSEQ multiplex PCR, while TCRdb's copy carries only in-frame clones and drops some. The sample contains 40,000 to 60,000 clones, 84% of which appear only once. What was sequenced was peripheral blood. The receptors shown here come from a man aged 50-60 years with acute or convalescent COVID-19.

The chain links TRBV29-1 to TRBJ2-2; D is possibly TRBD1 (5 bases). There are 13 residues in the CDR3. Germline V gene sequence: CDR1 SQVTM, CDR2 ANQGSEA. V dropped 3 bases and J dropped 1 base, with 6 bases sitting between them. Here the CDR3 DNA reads TGCAGCGTTGATACAGGGAACACCGGGGAGCTGTTTTTT. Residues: CSVDTGNTGELFF.

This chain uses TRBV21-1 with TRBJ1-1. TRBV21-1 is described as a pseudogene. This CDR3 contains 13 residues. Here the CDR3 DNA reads TGTGCCAGCAGCCAAAACGGGTACACTGAAGCTTTCTTT. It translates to CASSQNGYTEAFF.

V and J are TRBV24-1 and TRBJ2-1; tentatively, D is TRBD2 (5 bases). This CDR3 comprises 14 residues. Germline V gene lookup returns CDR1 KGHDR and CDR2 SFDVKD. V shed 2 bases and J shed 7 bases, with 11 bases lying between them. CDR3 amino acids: CATSDYGRANEQFF. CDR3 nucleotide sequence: TGTGCCACCAGTGATTATGGGAGAGCTAATGAGCAGTTCTTC.

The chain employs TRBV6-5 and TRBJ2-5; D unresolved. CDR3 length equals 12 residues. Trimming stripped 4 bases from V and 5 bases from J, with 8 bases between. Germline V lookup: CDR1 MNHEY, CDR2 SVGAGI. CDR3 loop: CASSLAAETQYF. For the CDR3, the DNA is TGTGCCAGCAGTTTAGCAGCGGAGACCCAGTACTTC.

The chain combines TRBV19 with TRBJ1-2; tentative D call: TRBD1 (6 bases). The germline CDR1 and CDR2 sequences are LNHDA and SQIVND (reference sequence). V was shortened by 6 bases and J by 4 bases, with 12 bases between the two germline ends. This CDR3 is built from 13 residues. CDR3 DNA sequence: TGTGCCAGTAGGACCGGGACAACCTATGGCTACACCTTC. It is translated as CASRTGTTYGYTF.

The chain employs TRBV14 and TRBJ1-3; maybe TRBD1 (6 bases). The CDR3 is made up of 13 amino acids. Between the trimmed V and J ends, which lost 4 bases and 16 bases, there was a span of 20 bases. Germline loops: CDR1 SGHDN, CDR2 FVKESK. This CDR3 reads CASSRGADSKLYF. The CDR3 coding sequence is TGTGCCAGCAGCCGCGGAGCGGACAGTAAGCTCTATTTT.

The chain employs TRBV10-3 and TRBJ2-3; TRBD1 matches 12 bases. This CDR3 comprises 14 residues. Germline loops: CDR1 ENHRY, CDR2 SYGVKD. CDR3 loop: CAATGTGGKDTQYF. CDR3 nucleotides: TGTGCGGCGACCGGGACAGGGGGCAAAGATACGCAGTATTTT.

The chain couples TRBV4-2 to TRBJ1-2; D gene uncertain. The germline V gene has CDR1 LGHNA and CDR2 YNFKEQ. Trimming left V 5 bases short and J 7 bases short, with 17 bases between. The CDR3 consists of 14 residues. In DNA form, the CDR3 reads TGTGCCAGCAGCTACCTAGGCGGGGTAGCTGGCTACACCTTC. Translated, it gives CASSYLGGVAGYTF.

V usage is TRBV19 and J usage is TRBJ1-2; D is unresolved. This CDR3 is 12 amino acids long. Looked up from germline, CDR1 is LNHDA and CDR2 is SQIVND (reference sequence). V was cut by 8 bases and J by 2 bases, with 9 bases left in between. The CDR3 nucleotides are TGTGCCAGTGGAGGAGCGAACTATGGCTACACCTTC. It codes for CASGGANYGYTF.

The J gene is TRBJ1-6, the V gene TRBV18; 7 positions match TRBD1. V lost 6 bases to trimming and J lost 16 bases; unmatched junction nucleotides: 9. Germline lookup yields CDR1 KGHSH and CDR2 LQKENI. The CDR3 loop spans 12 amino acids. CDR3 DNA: TGTGCCAGCTCGCCCACCGGGACAGTACTCCACTTT. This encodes CASSPTGTVLHF.

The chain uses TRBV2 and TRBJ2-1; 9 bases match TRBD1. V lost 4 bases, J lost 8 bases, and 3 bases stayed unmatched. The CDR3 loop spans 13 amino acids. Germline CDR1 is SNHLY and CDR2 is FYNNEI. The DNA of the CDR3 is TGTGCCAGCAGTGGACGACAGGGGGATGAGCAGTTCTTC. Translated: CASSGRQGDEQFF. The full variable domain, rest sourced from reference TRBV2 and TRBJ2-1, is EPEVTQTPSHQVTQMGQEVILRCVPISNHLYFYWYRQILGQKVEFLVSFYNNEISEKSEIFDDQFSVERPDGSNFTLKIRSTKLEDSAMYFCASSGRQGDEQFFGPGTRLTVL.

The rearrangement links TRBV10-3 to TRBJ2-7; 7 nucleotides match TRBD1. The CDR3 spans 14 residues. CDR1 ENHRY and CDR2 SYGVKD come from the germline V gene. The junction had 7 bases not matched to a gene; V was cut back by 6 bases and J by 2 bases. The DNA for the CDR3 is TGTGCCATCAGCCAGGGACAGATTACCTACGAGCAGTACTTC. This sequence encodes CAISQGQITYEQYF.

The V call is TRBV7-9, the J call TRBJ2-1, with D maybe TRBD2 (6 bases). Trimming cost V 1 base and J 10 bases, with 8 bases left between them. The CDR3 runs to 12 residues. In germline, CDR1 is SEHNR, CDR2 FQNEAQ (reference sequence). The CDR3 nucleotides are TGTGCCAGCAGCTTAGAGGGAGGAGAGCAGTTCTTC. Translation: CASSLEGGEQFF.

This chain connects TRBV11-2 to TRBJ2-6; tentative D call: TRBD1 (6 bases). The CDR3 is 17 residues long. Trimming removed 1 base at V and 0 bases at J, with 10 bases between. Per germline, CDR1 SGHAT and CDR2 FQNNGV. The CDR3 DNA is TGTGCCAGCAGCTTAGGGACAGTCAACTCTGGGGCCAACGTCCTGACTTTC. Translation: CASSLGTVNSGANVLTF.

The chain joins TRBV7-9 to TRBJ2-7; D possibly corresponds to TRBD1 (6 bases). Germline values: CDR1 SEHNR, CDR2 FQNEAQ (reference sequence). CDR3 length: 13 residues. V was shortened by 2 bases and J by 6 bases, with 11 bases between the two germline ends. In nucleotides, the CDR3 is TGTGCCAGCAGCTTAAGGACAGTCGGCGAGCAGTACTTC. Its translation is CASSLRTVGEQYF.

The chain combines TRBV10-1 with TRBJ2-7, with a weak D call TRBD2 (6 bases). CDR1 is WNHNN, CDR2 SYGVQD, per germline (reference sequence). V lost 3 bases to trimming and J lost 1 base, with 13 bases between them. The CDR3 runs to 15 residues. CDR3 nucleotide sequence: TGCGCCAGCAGTGAAGGAGGGGCCGATTCCTACGAGCAGTACTTC. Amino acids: CASSEGGADSYEQYF.

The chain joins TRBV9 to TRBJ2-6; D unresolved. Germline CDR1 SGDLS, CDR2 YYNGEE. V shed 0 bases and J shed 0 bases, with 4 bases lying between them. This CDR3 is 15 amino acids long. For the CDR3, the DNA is TGTGCCAGCAGCGTAGGAGGCTCTGGGGCCAACGTCCTGACTTTC. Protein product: CASSVGGSGANVLTF.

The CDR3 reads CASSLDSTDTQYF. The CDR3 DNA is TGTGCCAGCAGCTTAGACTCCACAGATACGCAGTATTTT. The chain combines TRBV7-9 with TRBJ2-3; D unresolved. Germline assignment: CDR1 SEHNR and CDR2 FQNEAQ (reference sequence). The V end was cut by 1 base, the J end by 2 bases, with 4 bases between. There are 13 residues in the CDR3.

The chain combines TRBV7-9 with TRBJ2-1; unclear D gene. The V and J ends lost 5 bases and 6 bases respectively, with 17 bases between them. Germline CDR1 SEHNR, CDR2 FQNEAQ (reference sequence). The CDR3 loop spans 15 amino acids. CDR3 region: CASSPTGMAANEQFF. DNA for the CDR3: TGTGCCAGCAGCCCCACGGGTATGGCGGCCAATGAGCAGTTCTTC.

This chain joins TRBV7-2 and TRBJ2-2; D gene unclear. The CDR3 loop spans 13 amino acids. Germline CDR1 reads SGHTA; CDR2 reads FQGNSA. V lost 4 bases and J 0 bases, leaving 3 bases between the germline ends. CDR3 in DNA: TGTGCCAGCAGCTCCGCGAACACCGGGGAGCTGTTTTTT. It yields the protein CASSSANTGELFF.